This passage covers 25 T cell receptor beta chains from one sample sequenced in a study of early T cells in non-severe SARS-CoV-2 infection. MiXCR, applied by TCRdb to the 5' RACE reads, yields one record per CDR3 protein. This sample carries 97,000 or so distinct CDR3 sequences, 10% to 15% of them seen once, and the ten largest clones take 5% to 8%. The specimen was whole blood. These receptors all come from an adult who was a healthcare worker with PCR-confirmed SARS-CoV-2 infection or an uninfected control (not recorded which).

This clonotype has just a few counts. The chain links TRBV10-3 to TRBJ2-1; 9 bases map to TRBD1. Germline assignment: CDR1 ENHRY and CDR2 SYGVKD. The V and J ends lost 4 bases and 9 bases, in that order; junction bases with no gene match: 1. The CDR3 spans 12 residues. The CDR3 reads CAISGDRAEQFF. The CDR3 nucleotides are TGTGCCATCAGTGGGGACAGGGCTGAGCAGTTCTTC.

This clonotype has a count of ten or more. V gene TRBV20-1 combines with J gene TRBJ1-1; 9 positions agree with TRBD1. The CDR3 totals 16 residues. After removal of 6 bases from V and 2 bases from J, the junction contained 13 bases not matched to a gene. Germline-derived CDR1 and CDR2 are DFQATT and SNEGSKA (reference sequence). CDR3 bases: TGCAGTGCGAGGGACAGGGTAGGGTCGGTAAACACTGAAGCTTTCTTT. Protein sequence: CSARDRVGSVNTEAFF.

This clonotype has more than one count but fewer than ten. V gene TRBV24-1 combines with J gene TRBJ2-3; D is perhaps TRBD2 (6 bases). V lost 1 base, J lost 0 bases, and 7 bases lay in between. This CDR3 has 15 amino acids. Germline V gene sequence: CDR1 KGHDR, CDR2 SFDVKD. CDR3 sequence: CATSDFAGSTDTQYF. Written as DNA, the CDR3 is TGTGCCACCAGTGATTTCGCGGGAAGCACAGATACGCAGTATTTT.

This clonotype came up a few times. As DNA, the CDR3 is TGTGCCAGCAGCTCGGGACTAGCGGGAGTGGCAGATACGCAGTATTTT. This codes for CASSSGLAGVADTQYF. This rearrangement joins TRBV7-9 to TRBJ2-3; 14 bases agree with TRBD2. J lost 4 bases, V lost 4 bases, and 4 bases had no gene match. CDR1 and CDR2 from the germline V gene are SEHNR and FQNEAQ (reference sequence). The CDR3 is 16 residues long.

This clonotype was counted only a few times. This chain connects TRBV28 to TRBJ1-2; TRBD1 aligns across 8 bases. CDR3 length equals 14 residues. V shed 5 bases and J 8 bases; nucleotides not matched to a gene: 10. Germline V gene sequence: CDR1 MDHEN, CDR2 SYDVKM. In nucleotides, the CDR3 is TGTGCCAGCAGTCCCCCCAGGACAGGGCAAGGCTACACCTTC. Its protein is CASSPPRTGQGYTF.

The CDR3: CASSSGAHTEAFF. Written as DNA, the CDR3 is TGTGCCAGCAGTTCAGGGGCCCACACTGAAGCTTTCTTT. The J gene is TRBJ1-1, the V gene TRBV6-6; D possibly corresponds to TRBD1 (6 bases). V lost 4 bases to trimming and J lost 3 bases, with 9 bases between them. The CDR3 sequence is 13 residues long. In germline, CDR1 is MNHNY, CDR2 SVGAGI (reference sequence).

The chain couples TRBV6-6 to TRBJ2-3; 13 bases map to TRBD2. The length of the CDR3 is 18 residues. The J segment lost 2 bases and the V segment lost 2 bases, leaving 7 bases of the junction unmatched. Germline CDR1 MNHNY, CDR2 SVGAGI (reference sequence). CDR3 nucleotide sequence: TGTGCCAGCAGTTACCAACCTGGGACTAGCGGGACCACAGATACGCAGTATTTT. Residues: CASSYQPGTSGTTDTQYF.

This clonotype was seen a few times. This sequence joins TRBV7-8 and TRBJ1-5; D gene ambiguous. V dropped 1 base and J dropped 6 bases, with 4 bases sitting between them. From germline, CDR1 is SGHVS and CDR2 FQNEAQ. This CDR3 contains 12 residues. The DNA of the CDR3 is TGTGCCAGCAGCTTAGTCAGTCAGCCCCAGCATTTT. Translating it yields CASSLVSQPQHF.

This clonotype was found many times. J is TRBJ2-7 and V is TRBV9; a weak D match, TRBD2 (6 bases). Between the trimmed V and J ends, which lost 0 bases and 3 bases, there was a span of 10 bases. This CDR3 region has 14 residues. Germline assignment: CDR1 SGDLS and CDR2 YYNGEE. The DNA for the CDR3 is TGTGCCAGCAGCGTAGGGGGGGAGATCTACGAGCAGTACTTC. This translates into CASSVGGEIYEQYF.

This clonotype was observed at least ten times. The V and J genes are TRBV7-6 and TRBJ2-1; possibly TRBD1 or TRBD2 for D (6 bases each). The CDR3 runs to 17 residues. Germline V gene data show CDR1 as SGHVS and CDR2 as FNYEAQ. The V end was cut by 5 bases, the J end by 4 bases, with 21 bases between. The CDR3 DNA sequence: TGTGCCAGCAGCCAAAGGGGGGATTGGGGTCGTTACAATGAGCAGTTCTTC. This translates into CASSQRGDWGRYNEQFF.

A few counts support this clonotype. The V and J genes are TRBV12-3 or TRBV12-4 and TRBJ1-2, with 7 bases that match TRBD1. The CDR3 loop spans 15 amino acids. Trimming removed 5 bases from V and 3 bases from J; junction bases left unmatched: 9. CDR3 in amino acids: CASSLNQTGDYGYTF. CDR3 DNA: TGTGCCAGCAGTCTAAATCAAACAGGGGACTATGGCTACACCTTC.

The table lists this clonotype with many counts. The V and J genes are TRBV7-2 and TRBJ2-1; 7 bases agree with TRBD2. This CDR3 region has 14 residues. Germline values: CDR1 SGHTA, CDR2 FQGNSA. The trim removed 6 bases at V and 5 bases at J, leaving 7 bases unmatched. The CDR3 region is CASRETSQNNEQFF. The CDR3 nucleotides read TGTGCCAGCAGGGAGACTAGCCAAAACAATGAGCAGTTCTTC.

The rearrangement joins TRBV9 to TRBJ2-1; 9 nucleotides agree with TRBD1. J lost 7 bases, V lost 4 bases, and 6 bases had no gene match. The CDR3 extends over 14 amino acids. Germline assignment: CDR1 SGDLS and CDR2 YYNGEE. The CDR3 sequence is CASSPGQGGNEQFF. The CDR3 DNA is TGTGCCAGCAGCCCGGGACAGGGAGGGAATGAGCAGTTCTTC.

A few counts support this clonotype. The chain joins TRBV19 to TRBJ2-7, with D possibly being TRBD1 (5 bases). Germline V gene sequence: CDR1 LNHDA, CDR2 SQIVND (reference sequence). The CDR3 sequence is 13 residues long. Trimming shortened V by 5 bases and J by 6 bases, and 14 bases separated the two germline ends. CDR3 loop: CASSYTSGFEQYF. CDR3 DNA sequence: TGTGCCAGTAGTTACACATCAGGGTTCGAGCAGTACTTC.

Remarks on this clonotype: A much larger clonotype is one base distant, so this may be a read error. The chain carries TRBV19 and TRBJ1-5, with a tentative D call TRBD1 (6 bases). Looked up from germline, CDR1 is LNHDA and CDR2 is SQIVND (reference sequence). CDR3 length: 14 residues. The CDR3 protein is CASSGGHSNQPQDF. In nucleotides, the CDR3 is TGTGCCAGTAGTGGGGGACATAGCAATCAGCCCCAGGATTTT. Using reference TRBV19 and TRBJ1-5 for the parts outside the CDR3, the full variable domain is DGGITQSPKYLFRKEGQNVTLSCEQNLNHDAMYWYRQDPGQGLRLIYYSQIVNDFQKGDIAEGYSVSREKKESFPLTVTSAQKNPTAFYLCASSGGHSNQPQDFGDGTRLSIL.

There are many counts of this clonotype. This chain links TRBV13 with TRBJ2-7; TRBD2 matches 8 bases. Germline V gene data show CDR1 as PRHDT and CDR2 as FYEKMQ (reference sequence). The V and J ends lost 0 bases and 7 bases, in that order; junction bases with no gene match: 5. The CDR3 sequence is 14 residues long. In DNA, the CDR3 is TGTGCCAGCAGCTTAGGCGGGAGGGCCTGGGAGCAGTACTTC. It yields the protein CASSLGGRAWEQYF.

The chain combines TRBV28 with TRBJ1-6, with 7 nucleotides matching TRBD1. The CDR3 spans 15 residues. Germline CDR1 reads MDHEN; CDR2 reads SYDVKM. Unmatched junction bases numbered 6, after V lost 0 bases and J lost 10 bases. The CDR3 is CASSLWTDRVSPLHF. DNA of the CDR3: TGTGCCAGCAGTTTATGGACCGACAGGGTCTCACCCCTCCACTTT.

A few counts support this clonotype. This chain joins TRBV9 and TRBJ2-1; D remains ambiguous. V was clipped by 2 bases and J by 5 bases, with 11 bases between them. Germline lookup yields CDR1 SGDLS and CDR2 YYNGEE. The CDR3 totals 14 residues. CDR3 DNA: TGTGCCAGCAGCGTGGGGTCTCTCGACAATGAGCAGTTCTTC. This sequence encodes CASSVGSLDNEQFF.

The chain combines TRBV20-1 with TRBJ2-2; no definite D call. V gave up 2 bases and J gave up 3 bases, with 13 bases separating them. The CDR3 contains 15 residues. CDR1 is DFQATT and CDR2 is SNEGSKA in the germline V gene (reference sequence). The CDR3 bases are TGCAGTGCTAGAATATCAGGAAGGGACACCGGGGAGCTGTTTTTT. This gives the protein CSARISGRDTGELFF.

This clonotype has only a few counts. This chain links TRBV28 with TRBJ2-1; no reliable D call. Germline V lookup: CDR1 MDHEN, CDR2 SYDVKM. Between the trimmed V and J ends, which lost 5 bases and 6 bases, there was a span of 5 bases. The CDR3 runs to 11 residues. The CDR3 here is CASSPVNEQFF. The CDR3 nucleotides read TGTGCCAGCAGTCCGGTCAATGAGCAGTTCTTC.

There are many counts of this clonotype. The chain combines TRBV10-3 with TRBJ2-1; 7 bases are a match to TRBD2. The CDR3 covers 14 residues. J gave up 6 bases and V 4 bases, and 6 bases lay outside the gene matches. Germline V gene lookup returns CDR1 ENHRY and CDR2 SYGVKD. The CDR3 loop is CAISAQRDANEQFF. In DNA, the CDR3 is TGTGCCATCAGTGCGCAGCGGGATGCCAATGAGCAGTTCTTC.

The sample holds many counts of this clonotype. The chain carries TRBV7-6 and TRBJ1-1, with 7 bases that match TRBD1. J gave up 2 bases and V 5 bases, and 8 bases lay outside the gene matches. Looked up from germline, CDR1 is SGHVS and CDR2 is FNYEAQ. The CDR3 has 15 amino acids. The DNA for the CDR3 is TGTGCCAGCAGCGCCCGACAGGGTCGTAACACTGAAGCTTTCTTT. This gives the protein CASSARQGRNTEAFF.

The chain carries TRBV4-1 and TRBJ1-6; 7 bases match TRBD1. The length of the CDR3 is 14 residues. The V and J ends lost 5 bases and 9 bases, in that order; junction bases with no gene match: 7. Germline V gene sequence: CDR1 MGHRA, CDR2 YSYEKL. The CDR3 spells CASSFDREGSPLHF. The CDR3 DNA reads TGCGCCAGCAGCTTCGACAGGGAGGGTTCACCCCTCCACTTT.

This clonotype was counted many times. The CDR3 nucleotides are TGTGCCAGCAGCTTTGGGCGGGAGGCCTCCTACGAGCAGTACTTC. It codes for CASSFGREASYEQYF. The genes are TRBV12-1 and TRBJ2-7; the D call of TRBD2 is as the table states it, not checked on the DNA. TRBV12-1 is labeled a pseudogene. CDR3 length equals 15 residues.

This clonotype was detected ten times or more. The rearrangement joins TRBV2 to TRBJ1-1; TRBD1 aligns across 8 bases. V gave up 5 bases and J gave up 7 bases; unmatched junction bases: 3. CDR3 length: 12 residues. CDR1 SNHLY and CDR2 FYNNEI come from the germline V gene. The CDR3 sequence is CASSTGTGEAFF. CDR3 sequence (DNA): TGTGCCAGCAGTACAGGGACAGGTGAAGCTTTCTTT.